This is a list of T cell receptor beta chains from one sample in a study of tumor and adjacent non-tumor tissue in lung cancer. TCRdb called the multiplex PCR reads again in MiXCR, with one record for every CDR3 protein. The top ten hold just over 20% of the sample, which has about 86,000 distinct CDR3 sequences, 76% seen once. Sequencing was performed on distant non-tumor lung tissue. These receptors all stem from a woman aged 45-65 years with non-small cell lung cancer. The CDR3 runs from the conserved cysteine through the conserved F or W. The order of the fields is V gene, J gene, clone size, CDR3 length, D gene, CDR3 protein, CDR3 DNA. The D gene is left open where the match is weak. Part of the rows lack a size; the others show once, few, many or a class for expanded clones.

>TRBV24-1|TRBJ2-7|-|17|-
CTTMISTWASVAYEQYF
TGTACCACCATGATTTCTACATGGGCCAGTGTGGCCTACGAGCAGTACTTC
>TRBV5-1|TRBJ2-7|-|17|TRBD2
CASSPVGLGVRDYGLYF
TGCGCAAGCAGCCCGGTTGGACTGGGGGTTCGGGACTACGGGCTGTACTTC
>TRBV6-5|TRBJ2-5|-|16|-
CASIRTSRGGMETQYF
TGTGCCAGTATTAGAACCTCGCGGGGTGGCATGGAGACCCAGTACTTC
>TRBV5-1|TRBJ2-1|many|14|-
CASSSWSSLNEQFF
TGCGCCAGCAGCAGTTGGAGTTCCCTGAATGAGCAGTTCTTC
>TRBV11-1|TRBJ2-7|-|16|-
CASSVTGGGDPYEQYF
TGTGCCAGCAGCGTAACCGGGGGAGGAGACCCATATGAGCAGTACTTC
>TRBV5-4|TRBJ2-7|many|13|TRBD2
CASSRDQRGEQYF
TGTGCCAGCAGCCGGGATCAGCGGGGCGAGCAGTACTTC
>TRBV10-3|TRBJ2-3|-|16|TRBD1
CAISDTVRGQTDTQYF
TGTGCCATCAGTGATACGGTCAGGGGGCAGACGGATACGCAGTATTTT
>TRBV6-1|TRBJ1-1|-|12|-
CDSSGVDSEAFF
TGTGACAGCAGTGGGGTGGACAGTGAAGCTTTCTTT
>TRBV12-3/TRBV12-4|TRBJ1-2|-|13|TRBD1
CASSPRDSDGHTF
TGTGCTAGCAGTCCGAGGGACAGCGATGGCCACACCTTC
>TRBV4-1|TRBJ2-1|many|16|-
CASSQVVASSYNEQFF
TGCGCCAGCAGCCAAGTAGTGGCGAGCTCCTACAATGAGCAGTTCTTC
>TRBV28|TRBJ2-3|many|14|-
CASRTGINTDTQYF
TGTGCCAGCAGGACCGGGATCAACACAGATACGCAGTATTTT
>TRBV20-1|TRBJ2-3|-|15|-
CSARNLETSTDTQYF
TGCAGTGCTAGAAACCTCGAGACTAGCACAGATACGCAGTATTTT
>TRBV12-3/TRBV12-4|TRBJ2-7|once|11|-
CASSSHYEKYF
TGTGCCAGCAGTTCCCATTACGAGAAGTACTTC
>TRBV5-8|TRBJ1-5|-|15|TRBD1
CVSFAGGFSNQPQHF
TGTGTCAGCTTCGCAGGGGGTTTTAGCAATCAGCCCCAGCATTTT
>TRBV20-1|TRBJ2-3|-|15|TRBD2
CSARNLGTSTDTQFF
TGCAGTGCTAGAAACCTCGGGACTAGCACAGATACGCAGTTTTTT
>TRBV12-3/TRBV12-4|TRBJ2-7|-|13|TRBD1
CASTRDSQRQQYF
TGTGCCAGCACCCGGGACAGTCAACGCCAGCAGTACTTC
>TRBV7-9|TRBJ2-3|many|14|TRBD2
CASNPDPGGDTQYF
TGTGCCAGCAACCCGGACCCGGGGGGGGATACGCAGTATTTT
>TRBV12-3/TRBV12-4|TRBJ2-1|few|15|-
CASSSPGRGSNKQFF
TGTGCCAGCAGTTCTCCCGGACGGGGATCTAATAAGCAGTTCTTC
>TRBV28|TRBJ2-7|many|15|-
CASSTPGRGAHEQYF
TGTGCCAGCAGTACTCCGGGACGGGGGGCCCACGAGCAGTACTTC
>TRBV20-1|TRBJ2-3|-|14|TRBD2
CSARVAGVTDTQYF
TGCAGTGCTAGAGTAGCGGGAGTAACTGATACGCAGTATTTT
>TRBV5-5|TRBJ2-7|-|16|-
CVNRLSIFDRAYEQYF
TGTGTCAACAGGCTCTCCATTTTCGACAGAGCCTACGAGCAGTACTTC
>TRBV12-3/TRBV12-4|TRBJ2-2|medium-sized|13|-
CASRLGGVGELFF
TGTGCCAGCAGGTTAGGCGGGGTCGGGGAGCTGTTTTTT
>TRBV4-2|TRBJ2-7|-|16|TRBD2
CASSQAGTSVTYEQYF
TGTGCCAGCAGCCAAGCCGGGACTAGCGTCACTTACGAGCAGTACTTC
>TRBV11-2|TRBJ2-7|-|14|-
CTSSLTDTGYEEYF
TGTACCAGCAGCCTGACAGACACTGGCTACGAGGAGTACTTC
>TRBV11-2|TRBJ1-4|-|14|-
CASILTGINEKLFF
TGTGCCAGCATCTTAACAGGGATTAACGAAAAACTGTTTTTT
>TRBV6-6|TRBJ2-2|few|15|-
CTSTQGRANTGELFF
TGTACCAGCACACAGGGACGGGCAAACACAGGGGAGCTGTTTTTT
>TRBV6-6|TRBJ1-1|-|17|TRBD1
CASSYGPWSGGGTEAFF
TGTGCCAGCAGTTACGGGCCTTGGTCAGGGGGAGGCACTGAAGCATTCTTT
>TRBV10-1|TRBJ2-7|many|13|-
CASSGGVLGEQYF
TGCGCCAGCAGTGGAGGCGTTCTGGGGGAGCAGTACTTC
>TRBV20-1|TRBJ2-7|-|15|TRBD2
CNTREPLAGFWEQYF
TGCAATACTAGAGAACCCCTAGCGGGATTCTGGGAGCAGTACTTC
>TRBV5-5|TRBJ2-7|-|13|-
CASCGGQLYEQYF
TGTGCCAGCTGCGGGGGACAACTGTACGAGCAGTACTTC
>TRBV4-1|TRBJ2-2|-|21|TRBD2
CASNQYDGLAGGPANTGELFF
TGCGCCAGCAACCAGTACGACGGACTAGCGGGAGGGCCCGCGAACACCGGGGAGCTGTTTTTT
>TRBV11-2|TRBJ2-3|-|13|-
CASGLGSEDAQYF
TGTGCCAGCGGCCTAGGGTCGGAGGATGCGCAGTATTTT
>TRBV19|TRBJ1-1|-|12|TRBD1
CASSPQGAEAFF
TGTGCCAGTAGTCCCCAGGGGGCTGAAGCTTTCTTT
>TRBV12-3/TRBV12-4|TRBJ1-2|-|13|-
CASSLQTDHGYTF
TGTGCCAGCAGTTTGCAGACCGACCATGGCTACACTTTC
>TRBV6-2/TRBV6-3|TRBJ2-7|-|14|-
CGSSYSDRIYELYF
TGTGGCAGCAGTTACTCAGACAGAATCTACGAGCTGTACTTC
>TRBV29-1|TRBJ2-1|medium-sized|17|-
CSVEDLGGWSSYNEQFF
TGCAGCGTTGAAGATCTAGGCGGCTGGAGCTCCTACAATGAGCAGTTCTTC
>TRBV11-1|TRBJ2-7|many|14|-
CASSPRQTSYKQYF
TGTGCCAGCAGCCCTCGACAGACTTCCTACAAGCAGTACTTC
>TRBV11-2|TRBJ2-2|-|15|TRBD1
CVRSLEAGGTGELFF
TGTGTCAGAAGCTTAGAGGCAGGGGGTACCGGGGAGCTGTTTTTT
>TRBV29-1|TRBJ2-2|-|12|-
CSVGDFTRELFF
TGCAGTGTTGGAGATTTCACCCGGGAGCTGTTTTTT
>TRBV9|TRBJ1-3|many|16|-
CASSVGVLSSGNTIYF
TGTGCCAGCAGCGTAGGAGTACTTTCCTCTGGAAACACCATATATTTT
>TRBV28|TRBJ1-4|-|20|-
CASSLPLLVGRIVSDEKLFF
TGTGCCAGCAGTTTACCTTTGCTGGTGGGACGAATCGTTAGTGATGAAAAACTGTTTTTT
>TRBV7-9|TRBJ2-3|many|15|TRBD1
CASSPGTGDTDTQYF
TGTGCCAGCAGCCCAGGGACAGGGGACACAGATACGCAGTATTTT
>TRBV6-2/TRBV6-3|TRBJ2-2|-|17|-
CASSAGSGMANTGELFF
TGTGCAAGCAGTGCAGGCTCCGGGATGGCGAACACCGGGGAGCTGTTTTTT
>TRBV6-2/TRBV6-3|TRBJ2-3|once|14|-
CTNSMDSETDTQYF
TGTACCAACAGCATGGACAGTGAAACAGATACACAGTATTTT
>TRBV11-2|TRBJ2-2|-|16|-
CASSLPRQGNEGELFF
TGTGCCAGCAGCCTGCCCCGGCAGGGTAACGAAGGGGAGCTGTTTTTT
>TRBV29-1|TRBJ1-2|-|13|TRBD1
CSVPWTGFGCYTF
TGCAGTGTTCCCTGGACAGGATTTGGTTGCTACACCTTC
>TRBV6-4|TRBJ2-6|-|15|-
CASSDSLSGTNVLTF
TGTGCCAGCAGTGATTCACTATCTGGGACCAACGTCCTGACTTTC
>TRBV6-5|TRBJ1-2|-|16|-
CANSYSNGRLNYGYTF
TGTGCCAACAGTTACTCGAATGGCAGGCTAAACTATGGCTACACCTTC
>TRBV29-1|TRBJ2-1|-|17|TRBD2
CSIEDGEGWSFYNEQFF
TGCAGCATTGAAGATGGGGAGGGGTGGAGCTTCTACAATGAGCAGTTCTTC
>TRBV7-9|TRBJ2-7|-|14|-
CASSLVGTLNEQYF
TGCGCCAGCAGCTTAGTTGGGACGCTCAACGAGCAGTACTTC
>TRBV29-1|TRBJ2-7|-|13|TRBD1
CSVDGTGSYEQYF
TGCAGCGTTGATGGGACAGGGTCCTACGAGCAGTACTTT
>TRBV7-9|TRBJ1-4|-|15|TRBD1
CAISSAPGQLEKLFF
TGTGCCATCAGCTCGGCCCCGGGACAGCTTGAAAAGCTGTTTTTT
>TRBV6-1|TRBJ2-1|once|15|-
CASSDSFTTYNEEFF
TGTGCCAGCAGTGATAGCTTTACCACCTACAATGAGGAGTTCTTC
>TRBV7-9|TRBJ2-5|many|16|-
CASSPGQFGAWETQYF
TGTGCCAGCAGCCCCGGACAGTTCGGGGCCTGGGAGACCCAGTACTTC
>TRBV6-5|TRBJ2-7|-|14|-
CASSLYDNSNEQYF
TGTGCCAGCAGTCTATACGACAATTCCAACGAGCAGTACTTC
>TRBV10-2|TRBJ2-7|-|13|TRBD1
CAKRVGTGREQYF
TGCGCCAAGAGGGTCGGGACAGGGAGGGAGCAGTACTTC
>TRBV6-5|TRBJ1-2|-|16|-
CVSSYSVKSGVYGYTF
TGTGTCAGCAGTTACTCTGTTAAGTCAGGGGTCTACGGCTACACCTTC
>TRBV5-1|TRBJ2-1|few|15|-
CASSTEGRSVHEQFF
TGCGCCAGCAGCACCGAGGGCAGGTCGGTCCATGAGCAGTTCTTC
>TRBV6-5|TRBJ2-5|-|16|-
CVSKGWKEGTVQAQYF
TGTGTCAGCAAAGGGTGGAAGGAGGGGACGGTGCAGGCCCAGTACTTC